Shown below are 27 T cell receptor beta chains from a single sample sequenced in a study of early T cells in non-severe SARS-CoV-2 infection. TCRdb itself ran the 5' RACE reads through MiXCR, one entry per CDR3 protein. The table includes over 100,000 distinct CDR3 sequences, less than 15% detected once. The sample was whole blood. The receptors shown here come from an adult who was a healthcare worker with PCR-confirmed SARS-CoV-2 infection or an uninfected control (not recorded which).

This clonotype was recorded at least ten times. The CDR3 DNA reads as TGTGCCAGCAGTGGGATAGTGAACACTGAAGCTTTCTTT. It translates to CASSGIVNTEAFF. The chain carries TRBV2 and TRBJ1-1, with D unresolved. CDR1 and CDR2 (germline): SNHLY, FYNNEI. CDR3 length: 13 residues. Deletions cut 4 bases from V and 0 bases from J, with 6 bases between.

V gene TRBV13 combines with J gene TRBJ2-2; D remains unclear. The CDR3 loop spans 13 amino acids. Trimming took 5 bases from V and 7 from J, leaving 11 bases between them. Germline loops: CDR1 PRHDT, CDR2 FYEKMQ (reference sequence). The DNA for the CDR3 is TGTGCCAGCAGCCCGGGCCAAAACGGGGAGCTGTTTTTT. Protein: CASSPGQNGELFF.

The CDR3 loop is CASSPSGTKGEKLFF. The DNA for the CDR3 is TGTGCCAGCAGCCCCTCCGGGACAAAGGGGGAAAAACTGTTTTTT. V gene TRBV5-4 combines with J gene TRBJ1-4; possible D gene TRBD1, 6 bases. The V end was cut by 4 bases, the J end by 8 bases, with 18 bases between. The germline V gene has CDR1 SGHNT and CDR2 YYREEE (reference sequence). The length of the CDR3 is 15 residues.

The V gene is TRBV29-1, the J gene TRBJ2-7; 10 positions agree with TRBD2. V lost 6 bases and J lost 3; bases outside the gene matches: 5. CDR1 is SQVTM, CDR2 ANQGSEA, per germline. There are 13 residues in the CDR3. This CDR3 reads CSVPIAGGYEQYF. The DNA for the CDR3 is TGCAGCGTGCCAATAGCGGGAGGCTACGAGCAGTACTTC.

This clonotype came up a few times. The V and J genes are TRBV12-3 or TRBV12-4 and TRBJ1-1; no definite D call. Trimming removed 4 bases at V and 4 bases at J, with 7 bases between. The CDR3 totals 12 residues. The CDR3 sequence: CASSSGVTEAFF. In DNA form, the CDR3 reads TGTGCCAGCAGTTCCGGGGTCACTGAAGCTTTCTTT.

This clonotype was observed a handful of times. The chain combines TRBV5-1 with TRBJ2-7; TRBD2 matches 12 bases. The CDR3 loop spans 15 amino acids. Germline values: CDR1 SGHRS, CDR2 YFSETQ. Trimming took 3 bases from V and 0 from J; bases not matched to a gene: 1. This CDR3 reads CASSSTSGSSYEQYF. CDR3 coding DNA: TGCGCCAGCAGCTCGACTAGCGGGAGCTCCTACGAGCAGTACTTC.

This clonotype came up a few times. CDR3 sequence reads: CSAVDGLTEAFF. Written as DNA, the CDR3 is TGCAGTGCTGTCGACGGCCTGACTGAAGCTTTCTTT. V gene TRBV20-1 combines with J gene TRBJ1-1; no reliable D call. V lost 5 bases to trimming and J lost 5 bases, with 12 bases between them. The CDR3 loop spans 12 amino acids. The germline V gene encodes CDR1 DFQATT and CDR2 SNEGSKA (reference sequence).

The rearrangement links TRBV28 to TRBJ2-1; D uncertain. V lost 1 base and J 9 bases, leaving 4 bases between the germline ends. Per germline, CDR1 MDHEN and CDR2 SYDVKM. The CDR3 consists of 11 residues. CDR3 protein: CASSLSTEQFF. CDR3 bases: TGTGCCAGCAGTTTATCTACTGAGCAGTTCTTC.

This chain connects TRBV5-1 to TRBJ2-7; D gene unclear. V was shortened by 1 base and J by 5 bases, with 13 bases between the two germline ends. Germline CDR1 SGHRS, CDR2 YFSETQ. The CDR3 runs 14 residues. This chain's CDR3 is CASSLSGQSNEQYF. The DNA for the CDR3 is TGCGCCAGCAGCTTGTCGGGCCAATCCAACGAGCAGTACTTC.

The chain has TRBV9 and TRBJ2-3; a possible D gene is TRBD2 (5 bases). Germline CDR1 is SGDLS and CDR2 is YYNGEE. The CDR3 length is 16 residues. Trimming pared 0 bases from V and 6 bases from J, leaving 17 bases between. The CDR3 sequence: CASSVGSWQAGDTQYF. The DNA of the CDR3 is TGTGCCAGCAGCGTAGGGAGTTGGCAGGCGGGCGATACGCAGTATTTT.

The chain links TRBV11-2 to TRBJ1-2; TRBD1 matches at 8 bases. The CDR3 contains 16 residues. Unmatched junction bases numbered 6, after V lost 3 bases and J lost 0 bases. Germline CDR1 and CDR2: SGHAT and FQNNGV. The CDR3 spells CASSFLRTGPNYGYTF. The DNA for the CDR3 is TGTGCCAGCAGCTTCCTCCGGACAGGGCCTAACTATGGCTACACCTTC.

J is TRBJ1-2 and V is TRBV4-1; 9 bases are shared with TRBD1. Germline CDR1 is MGHRA and CDR2 is YSYEKL. V was pared by 3 bases and J by 4 bases, with 27 bases of the junction left unmatched. The CDR3 has 22 residues. In DNA, the CDR3 is TGCGCCAGCAGCCACCGATTCTATGAACAGGGGGCCGGAATTGCCCTATTCTATGGCTACACCTTC. Encoded protein: CASSHRFYEQGAGIALFYGYTF.

The rearrangement links TRBV3-1 to TRBJ1-1; D is ambiguous. The CDR3 loop spans 13 amino acids. From germline, CDR1 is LGHDT and CDR2 YNNKEL (reference sequence). The germline V and J ends were trimmed by 1 base and 6 bases, with 9 bases remaining between them. CDR3 in amino acids: CASSQGGGAEAFF. CDR3 bases: TGTGCCAGCAGCCAAGGCGGCGGCGCTGAAGCTTTCTTT.

This clonotype appeared a few times. This sequence joins TRBV20-1 and TRBJ2-5, with 8 nucleotides matching TRBD1. The CDR3 sequence is 16 residues long. V lost 3 bases to trimming and J lost 5 bases; unmatched junction nucleotides: 14. The germline CDR1 and CDR2 sequences are DFQATT and SNEGSKA (reference sequence). The CDR3 loop is CSASLLTGVLLETQYF. In DNA, the CDR3 is TGCAGTGCTAGCTTGCTGACAGGGGTTCTTTTGGAGACCCAGTACTTC.

This clonotype was seen a handful of times. CDR3 region: CASCSRTLAGGPWGGELFF. As DNA, the CDR3 is TGTGCCAGCTGTTCCCGCACCTTAGCGGGAGGGCCCTGGGGCGGGGAGCTGTTTTTT. V is TRBV12-3 or TRBV12-4 and J is TRBJ2-2; TRBD2 matches at 11 bases. The CDR3 extends over 19 amino acids. J lost 7 bases, V lost 8 bases, and 21 bases had no gene match.

This clonotype was detected ten times or more. V usage is TRBV4-3 and J usage is TRBJ2-1, with 7 bases fitting TRBD2. The germline V gene encodes CDR1 LGHNA and CDR2 YSLEER. The CDR3 sequence is 15 residues long. Trimming at V came to 0 bases and at J to 5 bases, leaving 4 bases not matched to a gene. CDR3 residues: CASSQDGLDNNEQFF. In nucleotides, the CDR3 is TGCGCCAGCAGCCAAGATGGACTAGACAACAATGAGCAGTTCTTC.

This clonotype is a singleton in its sample. This may be a read error: a much more frequent sequence differs by one nucleotide. The chain combines TRBV29-1 with TRBJ1-1; D is uncertain. V dropped 8 bases and J dropped 5 bases, with 18 bases sitting between them. The CDR3 contains 13 residues. Germline CDR1 SQVTM, CDR2 ANQGSEA. The CDR3 region has the DNA TGCAGCATTGCCTCTCTGAGGGCGACTGAAGCTTTCTTT. It codes for CSIASLRATEAFF.

This clonotype appeared many times. This chain joins TRBV5-6 and TRBJ2-1; no firm D call. The CDR3 totals 12 residues. The germline V and J ends were trimmed by 2 bases and 11 bases, with 11 bases remaining between them. Per germline, CDR1 SGHDT and CDR2 YYEEEE. The CDR3 nucleotides read TGTGCCAGCAGCTTAGTTTTAAGGCAGCAGTTCTTC. Its translation: CASSLVLRQQFF. Together with reference TRBV5-6 and TRBJ2-1, the CDR3 gives the full variable domain: DAGVTQSPTHLIKTRGQQVTLRCSPKSGHDTVSWYQQALGQGPQFIFQYYEEEERQRGNFPDRFSGHQFPNYSSELNVNALLLGDSALYLCASSLVLRQQFFGPGTRLTVL.

This clonotype was counted ten times or more. The CDR3 nucleotides read TGCGCCAGCAGCCCGAAGAGAGGGGGAGGAGAGGAGCTGTTTTTT. Protein sequence: CASSPKRGGGEELFF. The chain uses TRBV5-1 and TRBJ2-2; D might be TRBD1 or TRBD2, each matching 6 bases. The ends were cut back, 4 bases at V and 10 bases at J, with 20 bases in the middle. The CDR3 length is 15 residues. Germline V gives CDR1 SGHRS, CDR2 YFSETQ. Full variable domain (rest looked up from reference TRBV5-1 and TRBJ2-2): KAGVTQTPRYLIKTRGQQVTLSCSPISGHRSVSWYQQTPGQGLQFLFEYFSETQRNKGNFPGRFSGRQFSNSRSEMNVSTLELGDSALYLCASSPKRGGGEELFFGEGSRLTVL.

J is TRBJ2-2 and V is TRBV5-6, with 7 bases matching TRBD1. The junction had 10 bases not matched to a gene; V was cut back by 3 bases and J by 2 bases. The CDR3 consists of 17 residues. The germline V gene has CDR1 SGHDT and CDR2 YYEEEE. The CDR3 DNA reads as TGTGCCAGCAGCTCTACATCAAGACAGGGTAACACCGGGGAGCTGTTTTTT. Amino acids: CASSSTSRQGNTGELFF.

The chain carries TRBV29-1 and TRBJ2-7; the D gene could be TRBD1 or TRBD2 (6 bases each). V lost 3 bases and J 9 bases, leaving 12 bases between the germline ends. Germline values: CDR1 SQVTM, CDR2 ANQGSEA. This CDR3 comprises 11 residues. The chain's CDR3 is CSVDGGQVQYF. In nucleotides, the CDR3 is TGCAGCGTTGATGGGGGGCAGGTGCAGTACTTC.

This clonotype showed up many times. V usage is TRBV6-5 and J usage is TRBJ2-1, with 9 bases aligning to TRBD1. The CDR3 is made up of 15 amino acids. V lost 7 bases and J lost 2; bases outside the gene matches: 6. Germline CDR1 reads MNHEY; CDR2 reads SVGAGI. As DNA, the CDR3 is TGTGCCAGCACCGATACAGGGGGCGCCTACAATGAGCAGTTCTTC. Translating it yields CASTDTGGAYNEQFF.

This clonotype showed up many times. This chain uses TRBV14 with TRBJ1-1; D call uncertain. The CDR3 has 14 amino acids. Germline CDR1 is SGHDN and CDR2 is FVKESK. V shed 4 bases and J shed 4 bases, with 13 bases lying between them. CDR3 loop: CASSRLLEGTEAFF. In nucleotides, the CDR3 is TGTGCCAGCAGCCGCCTACTTGAAGGCACTGAAGCTTTCTTT.

A few counts support this clonotype. The V gene is TRBV11-3, the J gene TRBJ2-1; D is undetermined. The CDR3 sequence is 13 residues long. Between the trimmed V and J ends, which lost 1 base and 8 bases, there was a span of 9 bases. From germline, CDR1 is SGHNT and CDR2 YENEEA. The CDR3 sequence: CASSLGGRDEQFF. Here the CDR3 DNA reads TGTGCCAGCAGCTTAGGCGGACGTGATGAGCAGTTCTTC.

This rearrangement joins TRBV28 to TRBJ2-7, with D possibly matching TRBD2 (6 bases). Deletions cut 5 bases from V and 0 bases from J, with 11 bases between. CDR3 length equals 14 residues. In germline, CDR1 is MDHEN, CDR2 SYDVKM. CDR3 bases: TGTGCCAGCAGTCGCGGAGGGAGCTCCTACGAGCAGTACTTC. It encodes CASSRGGSSYEQYF.

The chain has TRBV25-1 and TRBJ2-3; D gene unclear. V shed 7 bases and J shed 8 bases, with 13 bases lying between them. The CDR3 contains 12 residues. From germline, CDR1 is MGHDK and CDR2 SYGVNS. CDR3 DNA sequence: TGTGCCAGCACGCTAGGATCGGGTACGCAGTATTTT. As protein: CASTLGSGTQYF.

This clonotype was seen a few times. This chain connects TRBV2 to TRBJ2-3, with 12 bases lining up with TRBD1. The CDR3 has 21 residues. The ends lost 8 bases at V and 8 bases at J; junction bases unmatched: 29. Germline V gives CDR1 SNHLY, CDR2 FYNNEI. In DNA form, the CDR3 reads TGTGCCAGCCGCACCGGGACAGGGGGCCAAACGAGCGGGAGGGCCTTGGCTACGCAGTATTTT. Protein: CASRTGTGGQTSGRALATQYF.